This T cell receptor (beta chain) was obtained from a study of cytomegalovirus exposure and HLA in healthy donors. On this clone: The antigen remains undetermined.

The CDR3 runs to 12 residues. Germline-derived CDR1 and CDR2 are SQVTM and ANQGSEA. Trimming at V came to 0 bases and at J to 8 bases, leaving 4 bases not matched to a gene. Here immunoSEQ multiplex PCR was the method, and the copy in TCRdb shows in-frame clones only, minus some. This sample carries 70,000 to 75,000 clones, approximately 94% of them seen once, and the ten largest clones take more than 2.5%. Study-wide results and limits: It was reported that the classifier diagnosed cytomegalovirus status with high specificity and sensitivity in both the original and validation cohorts. The study found most TCR sequences rare, yet found some public TCRs in many donors. Confirmation was obtained in vitro that three CMV-associated chains are specific for CMV antigens.

Donors came from a validation cohort of 90 to 150 subjects, distinct from the first 666-subject cohort. Sequencing was done on a sample of PBMCs. The J gene is TRBJ2-7, the V gene TRBV29-1; 7 positions agree with TRBD2. The clonotype comes from a woman between 18 and 30 years old in good health and CMV-seropositive. CDR3: CSVEEGTTQQYF. CDR3 in DNA: TGCAGCGTTGAAGAGGGGACTACCCAGCAGTACTTC.